The entry below describes one T cell receptor beta chain. The antigen remains undetermined. Tumor tissue was taken before any definitive surgery or chemotherapy was given. The data are from a study of high-grade serous ovarian cancer treatment subgroups. This CDR3 spans 17 amino acids. Trimming left V 5 bases short and J 2 bases short, with 19 bases between. CDR1 and CDR2 (germline): SEHNR, FQNEAQ (reference sequence). Whole-study results and caveats: Tumors within one patient showed repertoire similarity of roughly 0.11 to 0.79.

TCRdb's copy holds only in-frame clones and misses some; the assay was immunoSEQ multiplex PCR. The table lists about 6,200 clones, 75% to 85% of them singletons, with more than 9% in the top ten. This TCR derives from a human donor with high-grade serous ovarian cancer. Sequencing used tumor tissue. V and J are TRBV7-9 and TRBJ2-1, with D perhaps TRBD2 (7 bases). The CDR3 nucleotides are TGTGCCAGCAGCCCCCGGGGAGGGGGAATCACCTACAATGAGCAGTTCTTC. Its translation is CASSPRGGGITYNEQFF.